This record concerns one T cell receptor beta chain sequence. The repertoire was sequenced with immunoSEQ multiplex PCR; TCRdb's copy has only in-frame clones and lacks some. The sample yields millions of clones, about 95% seen once. Germline CDR1 is ENHRY and CDR2 is SYGVKD. The CDR3 is 16 amino acids. Trimming at V came to 6 bases and at J to 0 bases, leaving 7 bases not matched to a gene. This specimen comes from a study of shared clonotypes between healthy human individuals. Material: naive CD4+ T cells sorted from blood. Subset described: CD45RA+ positively selected. The gene calls are TRBV10-3 and TRBJ2-1; 8 bases fit TRBD2. The TCR originated in a man aged 18-30 years in good health. CDR3 bases: TGTGCCATCAGAAAGGAGAGCGGGAGCTCCTACAATGAGCAGTTCTTC. Translated, it gives CAIRKESGSSYNEQFF.